The 16 T cell receptor beta chains given below trace back to one sample, sequenced in a study of cytomegalovirus exposure and HLA in healthy donors. The PCR ran on 60 Vbeta and 13 Jbeta primers. Some clones are missing from TCRdb's copy, which holds only in-frame ones; the method was immunoSEQ multiplex PCR. The sample yields 130,000 to 150,000 clones, 70% to 85% seen once. Sequences were obtained from PBMCs. Source of these receptors: a male donor in good health and CMV-seronegative.

This clone was counted between two and nine times. The chain couples TRBV30 to TRBJ2-4, with 7 bases fitting TRBD2. Germline lookup yields CDR1 GTSNPN and CDR2 SVGIG (reference sequence). The length of the CDR3 is 16 residues. With V trimmed by 3 bases and J by 0 bases, 8 bases remained unmatched. As DNA, the CDR3 is TGTGCCTGGAGCACGGGAGGCCCACTAGCCAAAAACATTCAGTACTTC. This codes for CAWSTGGPLAKNIQYF. Looking up the rest from reference TRBV30 and TRBJ2-4 gives the full variable domain: SQTIHQWPATLVQPVGSPLSLECTVEGTSNPNLYWYRQAAGRGLQLLFYSVGIGQISSEVPQNLSASRPQDRQFILSSKKLLLSDSGFYLCAWSTGGPLAKNIQYFGAGTRLSVL.

This chain uses TRBV2 with TRBJ2-5; the match to TRBD1 covers 11 bases. Per germline, CDR1 SNHLY and CDR2 FYNNEI. Trimming cost V 7 bases and J 11 bases; bases outside gene matches: 12. The CDR3 sequence is 14 residues long. The CDR3 sequence: CASTPRTGGREQYF. CDR3 DNA sequence: TGTGCCAGCACCCCTCGGACAGGGGGCAGGGAGCAGTACTTC.

V is TRBV9 and J is TRBJ2-5; D possibly corresponds to TRBD2 (7 bases). The CDR3 totals 15 residues. CDR1 is SGDLS, CDR2 YYNGEE, per germline. V gave up 4 bases and J gave up 5 bases, with 18 bases separating them. DNA for the CDR3: TGTGCCAGCAGCTTGGGCGGGGGCGGTTGGGAGACCCAGTACTTC. As protein: CASSLGGGGWETQYF.

CDR3 nucleotides: TGTGCCAGCAGCACCGACAGGACTAGAGCGTACGAGCAGTACTTC. It encodes CASSTDRTRAYEQYF. This sequence joins TRBV7-9 and TRBJ2-7, with a tentative D call TRBD2 (7 bases). Per the germline V gene, CDR1 is SEHNR and CDR2 is FQNEAQ (reference sequence). The V gene lost 5 bases and the J gene lost 4 bases, with 18 bases spanning the gap. The CDR3 has 15 amino acids.

This sequence joins TRBV19 and TRBJ1-1; 10 nucleotides match TRBD1. From germline, CDR1 is LNHDA and CDR2 SQIVND (reference sequence). This CDR3 contains 15 residues. With V trimmed by 3 bases and J by 6 bases, 7 bases remained unmatched. Written as DNA, the CDR3 is TGTGCCAGTAGTATTCTAGGGACAGGGGCCGCTGAAGCTTTCTTT. It encodes CASSILGTGAAEAFF.

This rearrangement joins TRBV11-2 to TRBJ1-2; D remains unclear. Trimming left V 4 bases short and J 7 bases short, with 7 bases between. Germline CDR1 and CDR2: SGHAT and FQNNGV. The CDR3 length is 11 residues. The CDR3 loop reads CASSSPGGYTF. The CDR3 DNA is TGTGCCAGCAGCTCCCCGGGTGGCTACACCTTC. Filled out from reference TRBV11-2 and TRBJ1-2, the complete variable domain reads EAGVAQSPRYKIIEKRQSVAFWCNPISGHATLYWYQQILGQGPKLLIQFQNNGVVDDSQLPKDRFSAERLKGVDSTLKIQPAKLEDSAVYLCASSSPGGYTFGSGTRLTVV.

The chain carries TRBV6-5 and TRBJ1-1; 7 positions agree with TRBD1. The CDR3 extends over 14 amino acids. CDR1 is MNHEY, CDR2 SVGAGI, per germline. Trimming removed 2 bases from V and 5 bases from J; junction bases left unmatched: 5. DNA of the CDR3: TGTGCCAGCAGTTACCAGGGGGGTATAACTGAAGCTTTCTTT. It specifies CASSYQGGITEAFF.

The chain is built from TRBV7-3 and TRBJ2-7, with D tentatively TRBD2 (5 bases). Per germline, CDR1 SGHTA and CDR2 FQGTGA. The CDR3 has 14 amino acids. Trimming removed 1 base from V and 1 base from J, with 8 bases in between. CDR3 sequence reads: CASSLIRTSYEQYF. CDR3 nucleotides: TGTGCCAGCAGCTTAATCCGGACTTCCTACGAGCAGTACTTC.

The sample holds a few counts of this clone. The chain has TRBV4-2 and TRBJ1-4; tentatively, D is TRBD1 (5 bases). CDR1 and CDR2 (germline): LGHNA, YNFKEQ. The ends were cut back, 0 bases at V and 0 bases at J, with 26 bases in the middle. The CDR3 is 22 amino acids. The CDR3 nucleotides are TGTGCCAGCAGCCAAGATTCGGGCAATATCGGGGGGTACATTACAACTAATGAAAAACTGTTTTTT. Translated: CASSQDSGNIGGYITTNEKLFF.

This clone was seen only once. At one end, the junction sequence differs from germline, possibly due to a read error. The V call is TRBV7-9, the J call TRBJ1-4; TRBD1 matches 8 bases. The CDR3 is made up of 19 amino acids. The V gene's germline CDR1 is SEHNR and CDR2 FQNEAQ (reference sequence). DNA for the CDR3: TGTGCCAACAGCCCAGGGTCGTTGCGGCAGGGGGCTCTAGGTGAAAAACTGTTTTTT. Its protein product is CANSPGSLRQGALGEKLFF.

The chain uses TRBV19 and TRBJ2-1; the match to TRBD2 covers 7 bases. The trim removed 2 bases at V and 6 bases at J, leaving 7 bases unmatched. Germline loops: CDR1 LNHDA, CDR2 SQIVND (reference sequence). This CDR3 is built from 15 residues. CDR3 amino acids: CASSIIAGDVNEQFF. The CDR3 bases are TGTGCCAGTAGTATAATCGCGGGAGATGTCAATGAGCAGTTCTTC. Combining the CDR3 with reference TRBV19 and TRBJ2-1 gives the whole variable domain DGGITQSPKYLFRKEGQNVTLSCEQNLNHDAMYWYRQDPGQGLRLIYYSQIVNDFQKGDIAEGYSVSREKKESFPLTVTSAQKNPTAFYLCASSIIAGDVNEQFFGPGTRLTVL.

This clone was seen just once. V usage is TRBV14 and J usage is TRBJ2-1; TRBD2 aligns across 11 bases. Germline CDR1 SGHDN, CDR2 FVKESK. V shed 2 bases and J 4 bases; nucleotides not matched to a gene: 4. The CDR3 runs to 16 residues. In DNA form, the CDR3 reads TGTGCCAGCAGCCAATATAGGACTAGCGGGTACAATGAGCAGTTCTTC. Translation gives CASSQYRTSGYNEQFF. Together with reference TRBV14 and TRBJ2-1, the CDR3 gives the full variable domain: EAGVTQFPSHSVIEKGQTVTLRCDPISGHDNLYWYRRVMGKEIKFLLHFVKESKQDESGMPNNRFLAERTGGTYSTLKVQPAELEDSGVYFCASSQYRTSGYNEQFFGPGTRLTVL.

This clone was detected a few times. The rearrangement uses TRBV13 and TRBJ2-1; 9 nucleotides align to TRBD1. J gave up 9 bases and V 0 bases, and 3 bases lay outside the gene matches. CDR3 length equals 14 residues. CDR1 and CDR2 (germline): PRHDT, FYEKMQ (reference sequence). CDR3 sequence reads: CASSLGTGGGEQFF. In DNA form, the CDR3 reads TGTGCCAGCAGCTTAGGAACAGGGGGCGGTGAGCAGTTCTTC.

V and J are TRBV5-1 and TRBJ2-1; perhaps TRBD2 as D (6 bases). Germline V gene data show CDR1 as SGHRS and CDR2 as YFSETQ. Trimming shortened V by 1 base and J by 8 bases, and 13 bases separated the two germline ends. The CDR3 extends over 14 amino acids. The CDR3 reads CASSLWGPSDEQFF. CDR3 DNA: TGCGCCAGCAGCTTGTGGGGCCCTAGCGATGAGCAGTTCTTC.

CDR3 in amino acids: CASSFPQTGQKSYNEQFF. Here the CDR3 DNA reads TGCGCCAGCAGCTTCCCTCAGACAGGCCAAAAATCCTACAATGAGCAGTTCTTC. The rearrangement uses TRBV5-1 and TRBJ2-1; weak D call: TRBD1 (6 bases). CDR1 and CDR2 (germline): SGHRS, YFSETQ. V was cut by 2 bases and J by 1 base, with 19 bases left in between. The CDR3 has 18 amino acids.

For the CDR3, the DNA is TGTGCCAGCAGCCAAGTACAGTCCTACGAGCAGTACTTC. It yields the protein CASSQVQSYEQYF. This sequence joins TRBV14 and TRBJ2-7; D unclear. The germline gives CDR1 SGHDN, CDR2 FVKESK. There are 13 residues in the CDR3. The ends were cut back, 1 base at V and 1 base at J, with 5 bases in the middle. The variable domain in full, completed from reference TRBV14 and TRBJ2-7, reads EAGVTQFPSHSVIEKGQTVTLRCDPISGHDNLYWYRRVMGKEIKFLLHFVKESKQDESGMPNNRFLAERTGGTYSTLKVQPAELEDSGVYFCASSQVQSYEQYFGPGTRLTVT.